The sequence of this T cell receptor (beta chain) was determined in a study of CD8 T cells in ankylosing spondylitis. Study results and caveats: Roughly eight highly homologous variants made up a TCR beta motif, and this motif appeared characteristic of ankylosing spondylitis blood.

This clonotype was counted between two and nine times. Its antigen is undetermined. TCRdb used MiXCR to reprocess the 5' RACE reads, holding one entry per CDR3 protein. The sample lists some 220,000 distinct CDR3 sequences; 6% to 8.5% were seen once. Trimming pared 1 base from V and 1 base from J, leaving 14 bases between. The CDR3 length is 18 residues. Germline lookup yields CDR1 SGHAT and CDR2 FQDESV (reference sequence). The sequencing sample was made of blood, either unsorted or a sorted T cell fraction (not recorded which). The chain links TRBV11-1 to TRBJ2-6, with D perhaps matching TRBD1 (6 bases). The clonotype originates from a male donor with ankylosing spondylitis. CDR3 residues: CASSLGQVLTSGANVLTF. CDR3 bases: TGTGCCAGCAGCTTAGGACAGGTCCTGACTTCTGGGGCCAACGTCCTGACTTTC.